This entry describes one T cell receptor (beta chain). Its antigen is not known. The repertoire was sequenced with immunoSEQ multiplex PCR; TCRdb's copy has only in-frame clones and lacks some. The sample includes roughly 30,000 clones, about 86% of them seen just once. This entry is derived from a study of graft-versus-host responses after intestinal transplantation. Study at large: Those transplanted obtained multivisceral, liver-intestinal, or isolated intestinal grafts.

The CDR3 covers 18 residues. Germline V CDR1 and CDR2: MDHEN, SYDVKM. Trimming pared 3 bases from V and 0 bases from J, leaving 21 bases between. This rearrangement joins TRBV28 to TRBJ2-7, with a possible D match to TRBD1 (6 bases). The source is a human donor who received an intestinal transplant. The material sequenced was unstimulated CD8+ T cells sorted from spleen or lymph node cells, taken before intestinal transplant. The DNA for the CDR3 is TGTGCCAGCAGTTTCCCCTCCCCAGCAGGGGCCCCCTCCTACGAGCAGTACTTC. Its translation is CASSFPSPAGAPSYEQYF.